Listed below are T cell receptor beta chains from one sample, sequenced in a study of cytomegalovirus exposure and HLA in healthy donors. Using immunoSEQ multiplex PCR, the repertoire was profiled, and TCRdb retains in-frame clones only, with some absent. This table has under 250,000 clones, over 75% appearing once. Sample: PBMCs. The origin of the receptors is a woman aged 25 to 39 in good health and CMV-seronegative. Both conserved end residues are part of each CDR3. The D gene is left open where the match is weak. Part of the rows lack a size; the others show once, few, many or a class for expanded clones.

size	V	D	J	CDR3	DNA
-	TRBV29-1	TRBD2	TRBJ2-1	CAFTSGRWYNEQFF	TGCGCCTTCACTAGCGGGAGGTGGTACAATGAGCAGTTCTTC
-	TRBV5-4	TRBD1	TRBJ1-3	CASSLDRAGNTIYF	TGTGCCAGCAGCCTGGACAGGGCAGGAAACACCATATATTTT
-	TRBV9	-	TRBJ1-4	CASSVGPNEKLFF	TGTGCCAGCAGCGTAGGGCCGAATGAAAAACTGTTTTTT
once	TRBV19	TRBD2	TRBJ2-1	CASSIGAGGPNEQFF	TGTGCCAGTAGTATTGGAGCGGGAGGACCCAATGAGCAGTTCTTC
-	TRBV5-1	-	TRBJ2-7	CASSVDSPYEQYF	TGCGCCAGCAGCGTGGACAGCCCCTACGAGCAGTACTTC
-	TRBV21-1	-	TRBJ2-3	CASSRGQGCTDTQYF	TGTGCCAGCAGCAGGGGACAGGGGTGCACAGATACGCAGTATTTT
-	TRBV9	-	TRBJ2-1	CASSVLSYNEQFF	TGTGCCAGCAGCGTACTCTCCTACAATGAGCAGTTCTTC
-	TRBV5-5	TRBD2	TRBJ2-2	CASSLGSGRGELFF	TGTGCCAGCAGCTTAGGAAGCGGGAGAGGGGAGCTGTTTTTT
-	TRBV11-2	TRBD2	TRBJ2-7	CASSGQREGEQYF	TGTGCCAGCAGCGGCCAGCGGGAGGGTGAGCAGTACTTC
few	TRBV6-5	TRBD2	TRBJ2-1	CASTPPGLASNEQFF	TGTGCCAGCACTCCTCCGGGACTAGCCTCCAATGAGCAGTTCTTC
-	TRBV6-1	-	TRBJ1-4	CASSRSGLEKLFF	TGTGCCAGCAGCCGTTCAGGGTTGGAAAAACTGTTTTTT
-	TRBV5-6	-	TRBJ2-6	CASRDSGANVLTF	TGTGCCAGCCGGGACTCTGGGGCCAACGTCCTGACTTTC
-	TRBV15	TRBD1	TRBJ1-2	CATSIGQGNYGYTF	TGTGCCACCAGCATCGGACAGGGGAACTATGGCTACACCTTC
-	TRBV4-2	TRBD1	TRBJ1-4	CASSHSGWQGDEKLFF	TGTGCCAGCAGCCACTCGGGGTGGCAGGGGGATGAAAAACTGTTTTTT
-	TRBV7-7	-	TRBJ2-5	CASSLWGPETQYF	TGTGCCAGCAGCTTATGGGGGCCGGAGACCCAGTACTTC
-	TRBV9	-	TRBJ1-1	CASSVATGGSGTEAFF	TGTGCCAGCAGCGTAGCCACCGGGGGTAGCGGCACTGAAGCTTTCTTT
-	TRBV7-9	-	TRBJ2-5	CASTVGDWTETQYF	TGTGCCAGCACAGTAGGGGATTGGACCGAGACCCAGTACTTC
-	TRBV9	TRBD2	TRBJ2-3	CASSLHLAGGDTQYF	TGTGCCAGCAGCTTACATCTAGCGGGGGGGGATACGCAGTATTTT
few	TRBV7-6	TRBD1	TRBJ2-3	CASSLWTGESTDTQYF	TGTGCCAGCAGCCTATGGACAGGGGAGAGCACAGATACGCAGTATTTT
few	TRBV4-1	TRBD2	TRBJ2-3	CASSQGGRAVADTQYF	TGCGCCAGCAGCCAAGGCGGGAGGGCCGTCGCAGATACGCAGTATTTT
once	TRBV4-1	-	TRBJ1-5	CASSQEWRSSGGNQPQHF	TGCGCCAGCAGCCAAGAATGGCGTAGCAGTGGTGGCAATCAGCCCCAGCATTTT
-	TRBV27	TRBD1	TRBJ2-7	CASSLRGQVLYEQYF	TGTGCCAGCAGTTTACGGGGACAGGTTTTATACGAGCAGTACTTC
-	TRBV20-1	-	TRBJ2-7	CSARTYYEQYF	TGCAGTGCTAGAACTTACTACGAGCAGTACTTC
-	TRBV10-3	TRBD1	TRBJ1-2	CAISDPTRTGGIYGYTF	TGTGCCATCAGTGACCCGACAAGGACAGGGGGCATCTATGGCTACACCTTC
once	TRBV5-1	-	TRBJ1-2	CASSLAAGNYGYTF	TGCGCCAGCAGCTTGGCGGCAGGAAACTATGGCTACACCTTC
-	TRBV19	TRBD1	TRBJ2-7	CASSRPGQGPYEQYF	TGTGCCAGTAGTAGGCCAGGACAGGGCCCCTACGAGCAGTACTTC
once	TRBV27	-	TRBJ1-1	CASSFRGYTEAFF	TGTGCCAGCAGTTTCAGGGGTTACACTGAAGCTTTCTTT
few	TRBV6-1	TRBD1	TRBJ1-4	CASKQGTNEKLFF	TGTGCCAGCAAACAGGGGACTAATGAAAAACTGTTTTTT
-	TRBV2	TRBD1	TRBJ1-5	CASRWQGANQPQHF	TGTGCCAGCAGGTGGCAGGGGGCCAATCAGCCCCAGCATTTT
-	TRBV29-1	TRBD1	TRBJ2-5	CSVQGVGQETQYF	TGCAGCGTCCAGGGGGTAGGCCAAGAGACCCAGTACTTC
-	TRBV9	TRBD1	TRBJ2-1	CASSLGQGTEQFF	TGTGCCAGTAGTTTGGGACAGGGGACTGAGCAGTTCTTC
few	TRBV4-1	TRBD1	TRBJ1-1	CASSLSTGGTEAFF	TGCGCCAGCAGCCTTTCGACAGGGGGCACTGAAGCTTTCTTT
-	TRBV6-5	TRBD1	TRBJ2-7	CASSYDRGYEQYF	TGTGCCAGCAGTTATGACAGGGGATACGAGCAGTACTTC